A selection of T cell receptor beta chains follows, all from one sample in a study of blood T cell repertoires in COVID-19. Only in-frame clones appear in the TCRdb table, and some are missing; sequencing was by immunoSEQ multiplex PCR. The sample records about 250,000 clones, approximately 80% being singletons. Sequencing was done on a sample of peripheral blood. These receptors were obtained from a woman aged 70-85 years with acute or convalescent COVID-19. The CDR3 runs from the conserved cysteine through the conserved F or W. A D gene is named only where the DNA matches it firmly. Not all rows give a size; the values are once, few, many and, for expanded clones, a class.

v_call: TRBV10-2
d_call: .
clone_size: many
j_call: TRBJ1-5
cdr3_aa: CASSESGRVQPQHF
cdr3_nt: TGCGCCAGCAGTGAGTCAGGGAGGGTACAGCCCCAGCATTTT

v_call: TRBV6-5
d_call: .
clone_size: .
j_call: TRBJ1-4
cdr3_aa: CASSTSSNEKLFF
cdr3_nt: TGTGCCAGCAGTACAAGTTCTAATGAAAAACTGTTTTTT

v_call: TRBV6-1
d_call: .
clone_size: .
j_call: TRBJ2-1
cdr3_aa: CASSELGGGSNEQFF
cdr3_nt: TGTGCCAGCAGTGAATTAGGGGGGGGTAGTAATGAGCAGTTCTTC

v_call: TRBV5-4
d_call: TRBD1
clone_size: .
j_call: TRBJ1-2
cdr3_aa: CASSPGTASYGYTF
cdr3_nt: TGTGCCAGCAGCCCCGGGACAGCGAGCTATGGCTACACCTTC

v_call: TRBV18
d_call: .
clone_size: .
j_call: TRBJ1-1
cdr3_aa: CASSRQTNTEAFF
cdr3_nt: TGTGCCAGCTCACGACAGACGAACACTGAAGCTTTCTTT

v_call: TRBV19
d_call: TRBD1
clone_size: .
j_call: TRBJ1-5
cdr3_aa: CATRIRTGRSYSNQPQHF
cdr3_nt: TGTGCCACCCGAATTAGGACAGGCAGAAGTTATAGCAATCAGCCCCAGCATTTT

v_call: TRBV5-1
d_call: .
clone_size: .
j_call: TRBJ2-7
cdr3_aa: CASSLSPVPVSYEQYF
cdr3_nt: TGCGCCAGCAGCTTGTCTCCAGTACCAGTCTCCTACGAGCAGTACTTC

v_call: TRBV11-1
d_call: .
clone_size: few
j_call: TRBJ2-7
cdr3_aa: CASSLIASEQYF
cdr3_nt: TGTGCCAGCAGCTTAATTGCGTCCGAGCAGTACTTC

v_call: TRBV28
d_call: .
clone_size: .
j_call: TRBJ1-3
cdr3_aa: CATGLGGGSGNTIYF
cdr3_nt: TGTGCCACCGGACTCGGTGGGGGGTCTGGAAACACCATATATTTT

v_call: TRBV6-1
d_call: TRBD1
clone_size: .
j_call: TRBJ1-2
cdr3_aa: CASSSTGELHYGYTF
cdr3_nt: TGTGCCAGCAGTTCGACAGGGGAATTACACTATGGCTACACCTTC

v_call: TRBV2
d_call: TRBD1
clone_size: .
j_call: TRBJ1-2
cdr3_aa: CASSGDRFRGGYTF
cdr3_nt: TGTGCCAGCAGTGGGGACAGGTTCCGAGGGGGCTACACCTTC

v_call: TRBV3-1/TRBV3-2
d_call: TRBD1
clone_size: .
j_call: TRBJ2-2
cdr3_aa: CASSPGGAPGELFF
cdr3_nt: TGTGCCAGCAGCCCAGGGGGCGCACCCGGGGAGCTGTTTTTT

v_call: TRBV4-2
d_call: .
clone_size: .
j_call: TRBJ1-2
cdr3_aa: CASSQDWAGSANYGYTF
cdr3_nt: TGTGCCAGCAGCCAAGATTGGGCAGGATCTGCTAACTATGGCTACACCTTC

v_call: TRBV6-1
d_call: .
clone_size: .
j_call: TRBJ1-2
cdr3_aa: CASSGTQGKINYGYTF
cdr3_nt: TGTGCCAGCAGTGGAACCCAGGGCAAAATAAACTATGGCTACACCTTC

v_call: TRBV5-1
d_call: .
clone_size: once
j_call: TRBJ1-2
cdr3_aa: CASSSSPDRFANYGYTF
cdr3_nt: TGCGCCAGCAGCTCCTCACCTGACAGGTTTGCTAACTATGGCTACACCTTC

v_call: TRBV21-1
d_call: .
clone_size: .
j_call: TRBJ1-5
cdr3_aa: CASSNLGNRSYQPQHF
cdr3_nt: TGTGCCAGCAGCAATCTAGGGAACAGGTCCTATCAGCCCCAGCATTTT

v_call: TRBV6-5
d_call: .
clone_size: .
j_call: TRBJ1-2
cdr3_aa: CASSQGPQGGYTF
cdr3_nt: TGTGCCAGCAGTCAGGGGCCGCAGGGTGGCTACACCTTC

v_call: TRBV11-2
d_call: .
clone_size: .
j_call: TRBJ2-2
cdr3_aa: CASSAQALGELFF
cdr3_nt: TGTGCCAGCAGCGCACAAGCGCTCGGGGAGCTGTTTTTT

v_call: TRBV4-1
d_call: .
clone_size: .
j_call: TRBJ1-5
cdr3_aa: CASSQAGVSNQPQHF
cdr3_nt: TGCGCCAGCAGCCAAGCGGGGGTGAGCAATCAGCCCCAGCATTTT

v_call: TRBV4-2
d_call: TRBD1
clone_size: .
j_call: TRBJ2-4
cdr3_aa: CASSQHGQGNIQYF
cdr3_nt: TGTGCCAGCAGCCAACATGGACAGGGAAACATTCAGTACTTC

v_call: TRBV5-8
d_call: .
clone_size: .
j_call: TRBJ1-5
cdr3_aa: CASSLAVRGQPQHF
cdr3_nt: TGTGCCAGCAGCTTGGCAGTGCGGGGTCAGCCCCAGCATTTT

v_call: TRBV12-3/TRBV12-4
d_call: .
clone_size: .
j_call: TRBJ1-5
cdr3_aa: CASSFRENQPQHF
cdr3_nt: TGTGCCAGCAGTTTCCGGGAGAATCAGCCCCAGCATTTT